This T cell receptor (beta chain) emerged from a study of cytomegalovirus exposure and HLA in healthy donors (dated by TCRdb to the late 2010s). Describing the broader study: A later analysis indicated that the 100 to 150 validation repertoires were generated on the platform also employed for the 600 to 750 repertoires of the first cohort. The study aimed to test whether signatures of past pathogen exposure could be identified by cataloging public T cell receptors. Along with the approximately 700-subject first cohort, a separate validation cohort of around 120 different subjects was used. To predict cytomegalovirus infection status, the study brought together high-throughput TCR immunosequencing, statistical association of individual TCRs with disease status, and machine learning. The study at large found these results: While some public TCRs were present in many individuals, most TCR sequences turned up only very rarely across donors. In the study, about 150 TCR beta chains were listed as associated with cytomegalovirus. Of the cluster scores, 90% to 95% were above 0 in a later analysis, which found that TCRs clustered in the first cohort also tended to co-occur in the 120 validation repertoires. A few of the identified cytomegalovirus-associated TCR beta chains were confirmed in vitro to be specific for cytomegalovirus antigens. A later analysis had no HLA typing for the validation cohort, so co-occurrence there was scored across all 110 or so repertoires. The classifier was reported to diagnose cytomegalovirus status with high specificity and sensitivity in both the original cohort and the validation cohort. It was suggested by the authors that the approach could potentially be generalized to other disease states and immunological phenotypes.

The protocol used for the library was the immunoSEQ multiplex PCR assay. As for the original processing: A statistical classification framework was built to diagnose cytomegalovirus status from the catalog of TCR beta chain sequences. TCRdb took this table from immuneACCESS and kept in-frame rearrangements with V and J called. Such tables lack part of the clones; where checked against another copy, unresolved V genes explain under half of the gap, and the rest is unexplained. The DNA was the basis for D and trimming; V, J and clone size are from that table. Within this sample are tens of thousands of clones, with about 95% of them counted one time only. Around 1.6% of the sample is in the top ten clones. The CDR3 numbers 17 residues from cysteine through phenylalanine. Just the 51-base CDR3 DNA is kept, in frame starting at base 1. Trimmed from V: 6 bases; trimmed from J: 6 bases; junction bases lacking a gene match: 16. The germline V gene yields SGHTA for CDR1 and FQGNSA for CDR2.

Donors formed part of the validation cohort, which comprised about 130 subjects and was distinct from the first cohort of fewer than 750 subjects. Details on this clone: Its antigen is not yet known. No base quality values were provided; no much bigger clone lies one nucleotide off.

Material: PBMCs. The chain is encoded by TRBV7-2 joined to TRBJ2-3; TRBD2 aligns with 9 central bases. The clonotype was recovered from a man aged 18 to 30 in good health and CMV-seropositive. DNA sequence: TGTGCCAGCAGACGACGGACTAGCGCCCCGCCGGGTGATACGCAGTATTTT. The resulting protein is CASRRRTSAPPGDTQYF. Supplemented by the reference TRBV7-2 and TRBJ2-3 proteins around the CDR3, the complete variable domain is GAGVSQSPSNKVTEKGKDVELRCDPISGHTALYWYRQSLGQGLEFLIYFQGNSAPDKSGLPSDRFSAERTGGSVSTLTIQRTQQEDSAVYLCASRRRTSAPPGDTQYFGPGTRLTVL.